Listed below are T cell receptor beta chains from one sample, sequenced in a study of T cell repertoires in ileal Crohn's disease. Repertoires were generated with immunoSEQ multiplex PCR, while TCRdb's copy carries only in-frame clones and drops some. The table lists 15,000 to 20,000 clones, around four fifths of them singletons. Sequencing was done on a sample of ileal tissue. The receptors here all came from an adult with Crohn's disease. The CDR3 runs from the conserved cysteine through the conserved F or W. The D gene is left open where the match is weak. Rows may omit the clone size; those that give it use once, few, many or a size class.

j_call d_call clone_size v_call cdr3_length cdr3_aa cdr3_nt
TRBJ2-1 TRBD2 few TRBV6-1 15 CASSVSPGLAGLQFF TGTGCCAGCAGTGTCTCACCGGGACTAGCGGGGCTCCAGTTCTTC
TRBJ2-3 TRBD2 - TRBV5-1 16 CASSLGAGGYTDTQYF TGCGCCAGCAGCTTGGGAGCGGGGGGATACACAGATACGCAGTATTTT
TRBJ2-3 - - TRBV20-1 10 CSASSDTQYF TGCAGTGCTTCTTCAGATACGCAGTATTTT
TRBJ1-2 - - TRBV6-1 14 CASRQLSTPYGYTF TGTGCCAGCAGACAGTTATCTACCCCCTATGGCTACACCTTC
TRBJ2-7 - - TRBV6-1 12 CASSESFYEQYF TGTGCCAGCAGTGAATCATTCTACGAGCAGTACTTC
TRBJ1-1 TRBD1 - TRBV30 14 CAWGKGQLNTEAFF TGTGCCTGGGGAAAGGGACAGTTGAACACTGAAGCTTTCTTT
TRBJ2-2 TRBD1 once TRBV11-3 14 CASSTTGLGGELFF TGTGCCAGCAGCACGACAGGGTTGGGCGGGGAGCTGTTTTTT
TRBJ2-4 TRBD1 - TRBV10-3 15 CAISEGQGPQNIQYF TGTGCCATCAGTGAGGGACAGGGCCCACAAAACATTCAGTACTTC
TRBJ1-1 - once TRBV19 15 CASSYGGRKNTEAFF TGTGCCAGTAGTTATGGGGGCCGGAAGAACACTGAAGCTTTCTTT
TRBJ2-7 TRBD1 - TRBV30 14 CAWSWGDRGYEQYF TGTGCCTGGAGTTGGGGAGACAGGGGCTACGAGCAGTACTTC
TRBJ1-3 - - TRBV6-5 16 CASSYSTQGLGNTIYF TGTGCCAGCAGTTACTCGACCCAGGGACTCGGAAACACCATATATTTT
TRBJ1-3 - - TRBV5-1 14 CASSWQGSGNTIYF TGCGCCAGCAGCTGGCAGGGCTCTGGAAACACCATATATTTT
TRBJ2-3 TRBD1 - TRBV27 23 CASSGGQGAWVDFSLGITDTQYF TGTGCCAGCAGTGGGGGACAGGGGGCCTGGGTCGACTTCTCCCTGGGGATCACAGATACGCAGTATTTT
TRBJ2-7 - - TRBV18 11 CASSRDGEQYF TGTGCCAGCTCACGCGATGGCGAGCAGTACTTC
TRBJ2-4 - - TRBV27 14 CASSLRGAKNIQYF TGTGCCAGCAGTCTCAGGGGAGCCAAAAACATTCAGTACTTC
TRBJ1-1 - - TRBV7-9 15 CASSLASPWNTEAFF TGTGCCAGCAGCTTAGCTTCCCCCTGGAACACTGAAGCTTTCTTT
TRBJ2-7 - - TRBV6-5 15 CASSHGTLRPYEQYF TGTGCCAGCAGTCATGGGACACTCAGACCCTACGAGCAGTACTTC
TRBJ2-7 - - TRBV7-2 13 CASSLPVSYEQYF TGTGCCAGCAGCTTACCGGTCTCCTACGAGCAGTACTTC
TRBJ1-6 - - TRBV5-5 15 CASSPAGFNNSPLHF TGTGCCAGCAGCCCAGCGGGTTTCAATAATTCACCCCTCCACTTT
TRBJ2-7 TRBD2 few TRBV6-1 17 CASSEAGTSGSSYEQYF TGTGCCAGCAGTGAAGCGGGGACTAGCGGAAGCTCCTACGAGCAGTACTTC
TRBJ1-6 TRBD1 once TRBV18 15 CASSPGQGYNSPLHF TGTGCCAGCTCACCGGGACAGGGCTATAATTCACCCCTCCACTTT
TRBJ1-4 TRBD1 - TRBV18 18 CASSPPEGSGTGRVKLFF TGTGCCAGCTCACCACCGGAGGGTTCCGGGACAGGTCGTGTAAAACTGTTTTTT
TRBJ2-3 TRBD1 - TRBV19 20 CASSIEGAGGDLLSTDTQYF TGTGCCAGTAGTATAGAAGGGGCAGGGGGAGATCTTCTATCCACAGATACGCAGTATTTT
TRBJ2-1 TRBD1 - TRBV29-1 13 CSVDRGLYNEQFF TGCAGCGTTGACAGGGGGTTGTACAATGAGCAGTTCTTC
TRBJ2-7 TRBD2 - TRBV6-1 15 CASSEQGLALYEQYF TGTGCCAGCAGTGAACAGGGACTAGCGCTCTACGAGCAGTACTTC
TRBJ2-1 - - TRBV6-6 12 CASSPLGNEQFF TGTGCCAGCAGCCCCCTCGGCAATGAGCAGTTCTTC
TRBJ2-3 TRBD2 - TRBV14 15 CASSPLAAPTDTQYF TGTGCCAGCAGCCCGCTAGCGGCCCCCACAGATACGCAGTATTTT
TRBJ1-3 - - TRBV9 16 CASSRDSAISGNTIYF TGTGCCAGCAGCAGAGACAGCGCGATCTCTGGAAACACCATATATTTT
TRBJ2-7 TRBD1 - TRBV5-1 14 CASSASGQGYEQYF TGCGCCAGCAGCGCCTCGGGACAGGGCTACGAGCAGTACTTC
TRBJ1-3 TRBD1 - TRBV6-6 16 CASRSRQGLPRNTIYF TGTGCCAGCCGTTCGCGACAGGGCCTCCCTAGAAACACCATATATTTT
TRBJ1-3 TRBD1 few TRBV5-4 14 CASSGDRAGNTIYF TGTGCCAGCAGCGGCGACAGGGCCGGAAACACCATATATTTT
TRBJ2-2 TRBD1 - TRBV5-1 12 CASSGQGGELFF TGCGCCAGCAGCGGACAGGGCGGGGAGCTGTTTTTT
TRBJ2-2 - - TRBV5-4 16 CASSLDPGQNTGELFF TGTGCCAGCAGCTTGGATCCGGGACAGAACACCGGGGAGCTGTTTTTT
TRBJ1-6 TRBD1 once TRBV19 13 CASQNRGNSPLHF TGTGCCAGCCAAAACAGGGGTAATTCACCCCTCCACTTT
TRBJ2-4 - few TRBV6-1 15 CASRDSGRVKNIQYF TGTGCCAGCAGGGACAGTGGCCGGGTCAAAAACATTCAGTACTTC
TRBJ1-4 - - TRBV27 13 CASSFLESEKLFF TGTGCCAGCAGTTTTTTGGAGTCCGAAAAACTGTTTTTT
TRBJ2-7 - - TRBV4-1 15 CASSLTVTGSYEQYF TGCGCCAGCAGCCTGACGGTTACCGGGTCCTACGAGCAGTACTTC
TRBJ2-7 - - TRBV6-5 14 CASSYSGTDYEQYF TGTGCCAGCAGTTACTCGGGCACAGACTACGAGCAGTACTTC
TRBJ1-1 TRBD1 - TRBV6-1 15 CASRQYRGLNTEAFF TGTGCCAGCAGGCAATACAGGGGTCTCAACACTGAAGCTTTCTTT
TRBJ1-1 - - TRBV5-8 15 CASSLDGQPNTEAFF TGTGCCAGCAGCTTGGACGGACAGCCGAACACTGAAGCTTTCTTT
TRBJ2-7 - once TRBV6-5 12 CAEIGEYYEQYF TGTGCCGAAATAGGGGAATACTACGAGCAGTACTTC
TRBJ1-6 - - TRBV9 16 CASSPTGGSYNSPLHF TGTGCCAGCAGCCCAACGGGGGGCTCCTATAATTCACCCCTCCACTTT
TRBJ1-3 - - TRBV7-2 13 CASSLRQGNTIYF TGTGCCAGCAGCTTACGACAGGGAAACACCATATATTTT
TRBJ2-2 - few TRBV5-1 14 CASSLFGYTGELFF TGCGCCAGCAGCTTATTCGGTTACACCGGGGAGCTGTTTTTT
TRBJ2-2 - - TRBV5-6 13 CASSLGGAGELFF TGTGCCAGCAGCTTGGGAGGAGCCGGGGAGCTGTTTTTT
TRBJ1-2 - - TRBV7-2 15 CASSLARADNYGYTF TGTGCCAGCAGCTTAGCGCGGGCAGATAACTATGGCTACACCTTC
TRBJ1-6 TRBD1 - TRBV11-2 14 CASSRTGNNSPLHF TGTGCCAGCAGCCGGACAGGGAATAATTCACCCCTCCACTTT
TRBJ1-4 TRBD1 - TRBV2 16 CASSGRDSPTNEKLFF TGTGCCAGCAGTGGCCGGGACAGCCCAACTAATGAAAAACTGTTTTTT
TRBJ2-4 - - TRBV15 13 CATRDGGENIQYF TGTGCCACCAGGGACGGGGGAGAAAACATTCAGTACTTC
TRBJ2-7 - - TRBV29-1 13 CSVESGDTYEQYF TGCAGCGTTGAGTCCGGCGACACCTACGAGCAGTACTTC